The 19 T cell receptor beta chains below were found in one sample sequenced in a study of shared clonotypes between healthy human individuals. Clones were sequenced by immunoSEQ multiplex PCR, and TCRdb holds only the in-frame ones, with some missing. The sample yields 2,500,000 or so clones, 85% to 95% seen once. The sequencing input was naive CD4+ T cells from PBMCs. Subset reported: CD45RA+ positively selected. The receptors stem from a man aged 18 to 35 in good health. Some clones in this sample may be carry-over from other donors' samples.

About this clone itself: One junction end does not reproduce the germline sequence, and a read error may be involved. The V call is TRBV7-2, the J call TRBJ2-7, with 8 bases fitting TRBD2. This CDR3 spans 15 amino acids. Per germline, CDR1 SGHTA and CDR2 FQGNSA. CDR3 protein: CASTLRAGDVYEQYF. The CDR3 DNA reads TGTGCCAGCACCTTACGAGCGGGAGACGTCTACGAGCAGTACTTC.

In DNA form, the CDR3 reads TGCGCCAGCAGCCAAGCCGGACTAGCGGGAGCTGAGCAGTTCTTC. Protein: CASSQAGLAGAEQFF. The rearrangement joins TRBV4-1 to TRBJ2-1, with 13 bases fitting TRBD2. The CDR3 has 15 residues. V was pared by 1 base and J by 9 bases, with 3 bases of the junction left unmatched. Germline loops: CDR1 MGHRA, CDR2 YSYEKL.

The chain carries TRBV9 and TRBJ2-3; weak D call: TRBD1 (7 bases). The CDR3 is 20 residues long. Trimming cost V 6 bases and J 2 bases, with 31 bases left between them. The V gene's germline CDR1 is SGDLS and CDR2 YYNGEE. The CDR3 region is CASTRGGTALTLSTTDTQYF. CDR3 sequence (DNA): TGTGCCAGCACCCGAGGAGGGACAGCGCTTACCCTTTCAACCACAGATACGCAGTATTTT.

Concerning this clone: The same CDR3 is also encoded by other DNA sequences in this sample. In DNA form, the CDR3 reads TGTGCCAGCAGCCAAGATCCGGGGCTATACAATGAGCAGTTCTTC. Its protein product is CASSQDPGLYNEQFF. The chain uses TRBV4-2 and TRBJ2-1, with D possibly called TRBD1 or TRBD2 (5 bases each). There are 15 residues in the CDR3. V lost 0 bases to trimming and J lost 4 bases, with 10 bases between them. In germline, CDR1 is LGHNA, CDR2 YNFKEQ.

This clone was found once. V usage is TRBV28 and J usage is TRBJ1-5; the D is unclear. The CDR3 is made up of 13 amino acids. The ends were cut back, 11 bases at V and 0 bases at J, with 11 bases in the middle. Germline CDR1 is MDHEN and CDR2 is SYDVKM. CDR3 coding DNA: TGTGCCGTAAGGGTTTATAGCAATCAGCCCCAGCATTTT. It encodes CAVRVYSNQPQHF.

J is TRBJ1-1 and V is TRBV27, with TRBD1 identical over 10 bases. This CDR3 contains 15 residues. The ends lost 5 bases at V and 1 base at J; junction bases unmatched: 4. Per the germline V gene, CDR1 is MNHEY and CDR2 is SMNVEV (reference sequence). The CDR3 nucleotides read TGTGCCAGCAGTCCCCGGACAGGGGGGAACACTGAAGCTTTCTTT. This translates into CASSPRTGGNTEAFF.

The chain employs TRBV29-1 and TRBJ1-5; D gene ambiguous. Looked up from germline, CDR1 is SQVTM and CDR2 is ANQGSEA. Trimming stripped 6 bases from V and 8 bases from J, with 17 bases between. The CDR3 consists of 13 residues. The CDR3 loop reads CSVAQNPEEPQHF. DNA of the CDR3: TGCAGCGTCGCACAGAACCCAGAGGAGCCCCAGCATTTT.

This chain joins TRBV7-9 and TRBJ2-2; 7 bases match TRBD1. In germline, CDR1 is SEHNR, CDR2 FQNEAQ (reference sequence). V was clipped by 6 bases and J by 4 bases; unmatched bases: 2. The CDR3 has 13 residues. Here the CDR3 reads CASRDRSTGELFF. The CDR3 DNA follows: TGTGCCAGCAGGGACAGGAGCACCGGGGAGCTGTTTTTT. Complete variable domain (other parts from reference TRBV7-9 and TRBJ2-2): DTGVSQNPRHKITKRGQNVTFRCDPISEHNRLYWYRQTLGQGPEFLTYFQNEAQLEKSRLLSDRFSAERPKGSFSTLEIQRTEQGDSAMYLCASRDRSTGELFFGEGSRLTVL.

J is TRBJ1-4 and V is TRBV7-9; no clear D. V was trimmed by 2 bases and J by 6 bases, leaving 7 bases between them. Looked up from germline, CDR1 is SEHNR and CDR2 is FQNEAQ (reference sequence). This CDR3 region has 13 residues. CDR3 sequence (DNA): TGTGCCAGCAGCTTACAGCCTTATGAAAAACTGTTTTTT. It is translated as CASSLQPYEKLFF.

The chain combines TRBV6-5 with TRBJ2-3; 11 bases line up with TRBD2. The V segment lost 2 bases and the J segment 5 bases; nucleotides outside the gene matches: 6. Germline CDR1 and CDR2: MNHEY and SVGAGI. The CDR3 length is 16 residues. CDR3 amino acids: CASSYRSGRAGDTQYF. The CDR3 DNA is TGTGCCAGCAGTTACCGTAGCGGGAGGGCCGGAGATACGCAGTATTTT.

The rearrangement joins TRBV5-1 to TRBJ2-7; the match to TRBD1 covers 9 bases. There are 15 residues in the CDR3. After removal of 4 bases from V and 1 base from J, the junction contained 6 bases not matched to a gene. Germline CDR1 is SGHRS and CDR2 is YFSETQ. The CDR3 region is CASSEQGASSYEQYF. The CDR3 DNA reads TGCGCCAGCAGCGAACAGGGGGCCTCGTCCTACGAGCAGTACTTC.

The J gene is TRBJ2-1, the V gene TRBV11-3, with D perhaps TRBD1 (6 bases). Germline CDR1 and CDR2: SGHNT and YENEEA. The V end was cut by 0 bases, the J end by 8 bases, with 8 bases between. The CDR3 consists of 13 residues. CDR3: CASSLEEGDEQFF. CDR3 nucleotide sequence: TGTGCCAGCAGCTTAGAAGAGGGGGATGAGCAGTTCTTC.

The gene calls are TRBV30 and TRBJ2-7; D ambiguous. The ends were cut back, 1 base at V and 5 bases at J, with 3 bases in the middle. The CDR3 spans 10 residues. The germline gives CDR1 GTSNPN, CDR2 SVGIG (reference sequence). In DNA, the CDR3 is TGTGCCTGGAGTGGGGACGAGCAGTACTTC. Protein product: CAWSGDEQYF.

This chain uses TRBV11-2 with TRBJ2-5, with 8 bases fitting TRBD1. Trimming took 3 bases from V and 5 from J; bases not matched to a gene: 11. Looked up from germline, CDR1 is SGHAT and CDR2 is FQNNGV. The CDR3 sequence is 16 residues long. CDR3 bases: TGTGCCAGCAGCTTCCCTCGGGACAGGATGAGGGAGACCCAGTACTTC. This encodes CASSFPRDRMRETQYF.

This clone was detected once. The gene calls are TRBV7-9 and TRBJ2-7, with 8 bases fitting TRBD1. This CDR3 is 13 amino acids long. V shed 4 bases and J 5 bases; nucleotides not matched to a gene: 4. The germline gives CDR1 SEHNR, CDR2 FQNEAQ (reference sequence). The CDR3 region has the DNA TGTGCCAGCAGCTGGACAGGGATCGACGAGCAGTACTTC. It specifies CASSWTGIDEQYF.

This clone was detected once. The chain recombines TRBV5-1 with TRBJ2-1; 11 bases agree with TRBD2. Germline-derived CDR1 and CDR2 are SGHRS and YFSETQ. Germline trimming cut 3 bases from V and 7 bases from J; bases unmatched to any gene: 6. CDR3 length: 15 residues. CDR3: CASSWDGTSGNEQFF. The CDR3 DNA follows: TGCGCCAGCAGCTGGGACGGGACTAGCGGTAATGAGCAGTTCTTC.

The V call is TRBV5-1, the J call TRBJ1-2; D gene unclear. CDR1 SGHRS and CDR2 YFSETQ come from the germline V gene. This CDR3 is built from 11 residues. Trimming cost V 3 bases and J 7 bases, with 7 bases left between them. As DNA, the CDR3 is TGCGCCAGCAGCTCTTTTTCTGGCTACACCTTC. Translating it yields CASSSFSGYTF.

Here the CDR3 reads CASRPTGTGANVLTF. CDR3 bases: TGTGCCAGCAGACCCACAGGGACTGGGGCCAACGTCCTGACTTTC. V usage is TRBV7-9 and J usage is TRBJ2-6, with a weak D call TRBD1 (6 bases). The CDR3 runs 15 residues. V was clipped by 6 bases and J by 2 bases, with 11 bases between them. Germline assignment: CDR1 SEHNR and CDR2 FQNEAQ (reference sequence).

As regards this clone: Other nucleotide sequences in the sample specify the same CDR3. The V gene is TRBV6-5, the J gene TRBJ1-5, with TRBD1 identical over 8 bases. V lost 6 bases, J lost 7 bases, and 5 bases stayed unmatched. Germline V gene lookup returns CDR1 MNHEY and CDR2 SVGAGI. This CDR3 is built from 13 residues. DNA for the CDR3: TGTGCCAGCAGCCGGACAGGGAACCAGCCCCAGCATTTT. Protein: CASSRTGNQPQHF.